The 12 T cell receptor beta chains below all came from one sample that was sequenced in a study of chemoradiotherapy in HPV16-positive cancers. Repertoires were generated with immunoSEQ multiplex PCR, while TCRdb's copy carries only in-frame clones and drops some. The table shows approximately 23,000 clones, with around 67% occurring only once. Specimen collection occurred from a patient who underwent chemoradiotherapy. Receptor source: a human donor with HPV-associated anogenital cancer.

The J gene is TRBJ2-7, the V gene TRBV15, with D possibly matching TRBD2 (6 bases). The CDR3 loop spans 15 amino acids. The ends were cut back, 0 bases at V and 6 bases at J, with 15 bases in the middle. Germline lookup yields CDR1 LNHNV and CDR2 YYDKDF (reference sequence). The DNA of the CDR3 is TGTGCCACCAGCAGAGATCTGGGGGGTTCTGGCGAGCAGTACTTC. This gives the protein CATSRDLGGSGEQYF.

V gene TRBV7-6 combines with J gene TRBJ2-2; TRBD2 matches 8 bases. The CDR3 totals 16 residues. CDR1 and CDR2 from the germline V gene are SGHVS and FNYEAQ. V lost 3 bases, J lost 2 bases, and 5 bases stayed unmatched. CDR3 region: CASSLYSGTNTGELFF. The DNA for the CDR3 is TGTGCCAGCAGCTTGTATAGCGGGACCAACACCGGGGAGCTGTTTTTT.

The CDR3: CASSVATGRNTEAFF. Written as DNA, the CDR3 is TGTGCCAGCAGCGTAGCTACAGGGCGGAACACTGAAGCTTTCTTT. The chain links TRBV9 to TRBJ1-1, with D perhaps matching TRBD1 (6 bases). CDR1 and CDR2 from the germline V gene are SGDLS and YYNGEE. This CDR3 comprises 15 residues. The V end was cut by 0 bases, the J end by 1 base, with 10 bases between.

This chain connects TRBV6-1 to TRBJ1-2; D is undetermined. V dropped 6 bases and J dropped 6 bases, with 8 bases sitting between them. CDR3 size: 11 residues. Germline CDR1 MNHNS, CDR2 SASEGT. Here the CDR3 reads CASSRGDGYTF. In DNA, the CDR3 is TGTGCCAGCAGCCGGGGTGATGGCTACACCTTC.

The J gene is TRBJ1-3, the V gene TRBV28; 7 bases match TRBD1. The CDR3 sequence is 14 residues long. Germline values: CDR1 MDHEN, CDR2 SYDVKM. Losses at the gene ends were 6 bases for V and 4 bases for J; bases not matched to a gene: 6. This chain's CDR3 is CASRGQGDGNTIYF. As DNA, the CDR3 is TGTGCCAGCAGGGGTCAGGGGGACGGAAACACCATATATTTT.

This chain links TRBV5-1 with TRBJ1-2, with 7 bases that match TRBD1. The CDR3 contains 16 residues. J gave up 8 bases and V 4 bases, and 17 bases lay outside the gene matches. CDR1 is SGHRS, CDR2 YFSETQ, per germline. CDR3 sequence: CASSVKPGTDSEGYTF. As DNA, the CDR3 is TGCGCCAGCAGCGTTAAACCCGGGACAGATAGTGAGGGCTACACCTTC.

This clone turned up a few times. The J gene is TRBJ1-2, the V gene TRBV5-1; 10 positions agree with TRBD1. The CDR3 has 14 residues. J gave up 7 bases and V 4 bases, and 7 bases lay outside the gene matches. Germline CDR1 reads SGHRS; CDR2 reads YFSETQ. The CDR3 region is CASSRPGTGAGYTF. CDR3 nucleotides: TGCGCCAGCAGCCGTCCCGGGACAGGGGCTGGCTACACCTTC.

The chain combines TRBV6-5 with TRBJ2-1, with 11 positions matching TRBD1. The ends lost 11 bases at V and 7 bases at J; junction bases unmatched: 13. Germline values: CDR1 MNHEY, CDR2 SVGAGI. The CDR3 length is 15 residues. This CDR3 reads CAAGRGQGAGNEQFF. In nucleotides, the CDR3 is TGTGCCGCGGGAAGAGGACAGGGGGCGGGTAATGAGCAGTTCTTC.

This clone was seen only once. V gene TRBV7-9 combines with J gene TRBJ1-6, with D uncertain. With 5 bases removed from V and 7 bases from J, the gap between germline ends came to 6 bases. The CDR3 consists of 12 residues. The V gene's germline CDR1 is SEHNR and CDR2 FQNEAQ (reference sequence). This CDR3 is CASSRGNSPLHF. The CDR3 DNA reads TGTGCCAGCAGCCGAGGGAATTCACCCCTCCACTTT.

The rearrangement uses TRBV9 and TRBJ1-1, with TRBD1 matching 8 bases. The CDR3 contains 16 residues. With 0 bases clipped from V and 6 bases from J, the junction kept 10 bases outside the gene matches. The germline V gene has CDR1 SGDLS and CDR2 YYNGEE. The CDR3 DNA reads as TGTGCCAGCAGCGTAGGGCACGGACAGGGATTATCTGAAGCTTTCTTT. Amino acids: CASSVGHGQGLSEAFF.

This clone was counted a few times. This chain connects TRBV19 to TRBJ2-5; possibly TRBD1 for D (5 bases). The germline V and J ends were trimmed by 7 bases and 5 bases, with 14 bases remaining between them. Per the germline V gene, CDR1 is LNHDA and CDR2 is SQIVND (reference sequence). The CDR3 is 13 residues long. The CDR3 DNA sequence: TGTGCCAGTAAAGCTGGGGCGCGGGAGACCCAGTACTTC. Protein sequence: CASKAGARETQYF.

V is TRBV30 and J is TRBJ1-2; a weak D match, TRBD1 (6 bases). The germline V gene has CDR1 GTSNPN and CDR2 SVGIG (reference sequence). Between the trimmed V and J ends, which lost 3 bases and 7 bases, there was a span of 12 bases. This CDR3 has 12 residues. The CDR3 spells CAWRGGLSGYTF. As DNA, the CDR3 is TGTGCCTGGAGGGGGGGGCTTAGTGGCTACACCTTC.